The 18 T cell receptor beta chains listed next were all sequenced from one sample in a study of T cell responses to AZD1222 COVID-19 vaccine. Profiling relied on immunoSEQ multiplex PCR, and the TCRdb table lists in-frame clones only, not all of them. The sample has roughly 100,000 clones, 82% seen once. Sample: peripheral blood, taken on day 0 of AZD1222 vaccination. The receptors come from an adult in good health.

This clone appeared once. The rearrangement links TRBV7-9 to TRBJ1-3, with D hard to call. Looked up from germline, CDR1 is SEHNR and CDR2 is FQNEAQ (reference sequence). CDR3 length equals 13 residues. V lost 5 bases to trimming and J lost 1 base, with 6 bases between them. The CDR3 DNA follows: TGTGCCAGCAGCCAAGATTCTGGAAACACCATATATTTT. It encodes CASSQDSGNTIYF. The variable domain in full, completed from reference TRBV7-9 and TRBJ1-3, reads DTGVSQNPRHKITKRGQNVTFRCDPISEHNRLYWYRQTLGQGPEFLTYFQNEAQLEKSRLLSDRFSAERPKGSFSTLEIQRTEQGDSAMYLCASSQDSGNTIYFGEGSWLTVV.

This clone occurred a few times. J is TRBJ2-5 and V is TRBV4-1; D could derive from TRBD1 or TRBD2 (6 bases each). Between the trimmed V and J ends, which lost 3 bases and 5 bases, there was a span of 16 bases. Germline loops: CDR1 MGHRA, CDR2 YSYEKL. The CDR3 consists of 15 residues. This CDR3 reads CASSQAGGPVETQYF. The DNA of the CDR3 is TGCGCCAGCAGCCAGGCCGGGGGCCCGGTTGAGACCCAGTACTTC.

The chain recombines TRBV24-1 with TRBJ2-2; either TRBD1 or TRBD2 may supply D (5 bases each). Per the germline V gene, CDR1 is KGHDR and CDR2 is SFDVKD. CDR3 length: 14 residues. Between the trimmed V and J ends, which lost 6 bases and 6 bases, there was a span of 13 bases. This chain's CDR3 is CATSQSGTSGELFF. The CDR3 DNA follows: TGTGCCACCAGTCAGTCAGGGACCTCCGGGGAGCTGTTTTTT.

V usage is TRBV18 and J usage is TRBJ1-2, with no clear D. Germline V lookup: CDR1 KGHSH, CDR2 LQKENI. Trimming took off 2 bases at V and 4 bases at J, with 14 bases between the two ends. The CDR3 is 15 amino acids. The CDR3 coding sequence is TGTGCCAGCTCACCATATAAGAACAGAGCCTATGGCTACACCTTC. Its protein product is CASSPYKNRAYGYTF.

This clone appeared a single time. The rearrangement joins TRBV2 to TRBJ2-1; 13 nucleotides align to TRBD2. From germline, CDR1 is SNHLY and CDR2 FYNNEI. J was trimmed by 4 bases and V by 4 bases; bases with no gene match: 7. CDR3 length equals 17 residues. CDR3 loop: CASSVAGTSGVYNEQFF. The CDR3 DNA reads TGTGCCAGCAGTGTTGCCGGGACTAGCGGGGTATACAATGAGCAGTTCTTC.

This clone was seen just once. This chain's CDR3 is CASSFQDREETQYF. DNA for the CDR3: TGTGCCAGCAGTTTCCAGGACAGGGAAGAGACCCAGTACTTC. This chain links TRBV6-5 with TRBJ2-5; 8 nucleotides align to TRBD1. With 4 bases clipped from V and 3 bases from J, the junction kept 4 bases outside the gene matches. The CDR3 consists of 14 residues. CDR1 is MNHEY and CDR2 is SVGAGI in the germline V gene.

This clone was picked up a small number of times. The chain recombines TRBV12-3 or TRBV12-4 with TRBJ1-1, with D unresolved. Trimming stripped 8 bases from V and 0 bases from J, with 10 bases between. The CDR3 length is 13 residues. The CDR3 coding sequence is TGTGCCAGCGCAAAAACAGTGAACACTGAAGCTTTCTTT. Encoded protein: CASAKTVNTEAFF.

This chain links TRBV7-9 with TRBJ1-2; 8 bases align to TRBD1. The CDR3 runs 14 residues. Unmatched junction bases numbered 7, after V lost 5 bases and J lost 5 bases. Per the germline V gene, CDR1 is SEHNR and CDR2 is FQNEAQ (reference sequence). CDR3 bases: TGTGCCAGCAGCGGGACAGGCCGGACGTATGGCTACACCTTC. It is translated as CASSGTGRTYGYTF.

A remark on this clone: At one of its ends the junction is not consistent with the germline gene, which may arise from a read error. The gene calls are TRBV7-9 and TRBJ1-1, with D perhaps matching TRBD1 (5 bases). The V gene's germline CDR1 is SEHNR and CDR2 FQNEAQ (reference sequence). The CDR3 is made up of 12 amino acids. CDR3 residues: CASTLGDTEAFF. The CDR3 bases are TGTGCCAGCACCTTAGGGGACACTGAAGCTTTCTTT.

The rearrangement joins TRBV7-6 to TRBJ1-1; 7 nucleotides align to TRBD1. CDR3 size: 17 residues. V shed 1 base, J shed 0 bases, and the junction held 8 bases outside the gene matches. Germline CDR1 SGHVS, CDR2 FNYEAQ. The CDR3 bases are TGTGCCAGCAGCTTAGATAGGGGACAGAGCCTGAACACTGAAGCTTTCTTT. Its translation is CASSLDRGQSLNTEAFF.

V usage is TRBV5-4 and J usage is TRBJ1-5, with 9 positions matching TRBD1. There are 15 residues in the CDR3. The trim removed 0 bases at V and 7 bases at J, leaving 5 bases unmatched. CDR1 and CDR2 (germline): SGHNT, YYREEE (reference sequence). CDR3 bases: TGTGCCAGCAGCTTGGACAGGGGGCGCGGGCAGCCCCAGCATTTT. This gives the protein CASSLDRGRGQPQHF.

The chain combines TRBV5-1 with TRBJ1-1, with D possibly TRBD1 on 5 matching bases. Trimming left V 7 bases short and J 3 bases short, with 16 bases between. Germline lookup yields CDR1 SGHRS and CDR2 YFSETQ. The CDR3 spans 14 residues. The CDR3 DNA is TGCGCCAGCGGGACCGGGATGACCTACACTGAAGCTTTCTTT. Its translation is CASGTGMTYTEAFF. The variable domain in full, completed from reference TRBV5-1 and TRBJ1-1, reads KAGVTQTPRYLIKTRGQQVTLSCSPISGHRSVSWYQQTPGQGLQFLFEYFSETQRNKGNFPGRFSGRQFSNSRSEMNVSTLELGDSALYLCASGTGMTYTEAFFGQGTRLTVV.

The chain recombines TRBV3-1 (or the pseudogene TRBV3-2) with TRBJ2-7, with D possibly TRBD2 on 5 matching bases. Germline V gives CDR1 LGHDT, CDR2 YNNKEL (reference sequence). With 0 bases removed from V and 3 bases from J, the gap between germline ends came to 21 bases. This CDR3 contains 18 residues. CDR3 loop: CASSQDSPRRGAFYEQYF. The DNA of the CDR3 is TGTGCCAGCAGCCAAGATTCCCCCCGACGGGGTGCATTCTACGAGCAGTACTTC.

CDR3 bases: TGTGCCAGCAGCTTTGGGGCGACTGACTATGGCTACACCTTC. Translation gives CASSFGATDYGYTF. The rearrangement joins TRBV5-4 to TRBJ1-2, with a tentative D call TRBD1 (5 bases). The CDR3 is made up of 14 amino acids. CDR1 is SGHNT, CDR2 YYREEE, per germline (reference sequence). V gave up 2 bases and J gave up 3 bases, with 11 bases separating them. Full variable domain (remainder filled in from reference TRBV5-4 and TRBJ1-2): ETGVTQSPTHLIKTRGQQVTLRCSSQSGHNTVSWYQQALGQGPQFIFQYYREEENGRGNFPPRFSGLQFPNYSSELNVNALELDDSALYLCASSFGATDYGYTFGSGTRLTVV.

Details on this clone: Other DNA sequences in this specimen translate into the identical CDR3. The V and J genes are TRBV18 and TRBJ1-2; D is perhaps TRBD1 (5 bases). Trimming cost V 2 bases and J 2 bases, with 9 bases left between them. The germline gives CDR1 KGHSH, CDR2 LQKENI. This CDR3 spans 14 amino acids. CDR3 nucleotides: TGTGCCAGCTCACCAAGACAGCGGAACTATGGCTACACCTTC. This encodes CASSPRQRNYGYTF.

The chain employs TRBV6-2 or TRBV6-3 and TRBJ1-2; 7 positions match TRBD1. CDR1 and CDR2 (germline): MNHEY, SVGEGT. The CDR3 runs to 13 residues. Losses at the gene ends were 5 bases for V and 2 bases for J; bases not matched to a gene: 2. The CDR3 sequence is CASSPDRNYGYTF. Here the CDR3 DNA reads TGTGCCAGCAGTCCGGACAGGAACTATGGCTACACCTTC.

The J gene is TRBJ1-3, the V gene TRBV13; D ambiguous. The CDR3 contains 14 residues. V gave up 2 bases and J gave up 4 bases, with 9 bases separating them. Per germline, CDR1 PRHDT and CDR2 FYEKMQ (reference sequence). The CDR3 DNA is TGTGCCAGCAGCTTACCTCCGATCGGAAACACCATATATTTT. This codes for CASSLPPIGNTIYF.

The chain uses TRBV7-8 and TRBJ2-1; D is unresolved. Trimming shortened V by 0 bases and J by 10 bases, and 7 bases separated the two germline ends. Germline CDR1 SGHVS, CDR2 FQNEAQ. CDR3 length: 12 residues. CDR3 region: CASSLAAGEQFF. CDR3 sequence (DNA): TGTGCCAGCAGCTTAGCTGCCGGGGAGCAGTTCTTC. The complete variable domain, with remaining parts taken from reference TRBV7-8 and TRBJ2-1, reads GAGVSQSPRYKVAKRGQDVALRCDPISGHVSLFWYQQALGQGPEFLTYFQNEAQLDKSGLPSDRFFAERPEGSVSTLKIQRTQQEDSAVYLCASSLAAGEQFFGPGTRLTVL.